The entry below describes one T cell receptor beta chain. Its antigen is as yet unknown. This sample stems from a study of cytomegalovirus exposure and HLA in healthy donors. Regarding the study as a whole: Rare TCR sequences dominated, though some public TCRs recurred in many donors. CMV serostatus alone was available as immune exposure information.

V lost 2 bases to trimming and J lost 3 bases; unmatched junction nucleotides: 7. The CDR3 has 15 amino acids. In germline, CDR1 is SGHNT, CDR2 YYREEE (reference sequence). Vbeta (60) and Jbeta (13) primers were used in the PCR. The method was immunoSEQ multiplex PCR; TCRdb's version includes in-frame clones alone and lacks a portion of them. Of more than 150,000 clones listed, just over 75% are singletons. The sample comprised PBMCs. This sequence was found in a man aged 35 to 55 in good health and CMV-seronegative. The genes are TRBV5-4 and TRBJ1-2; the match to TRBD1 covers 7 bases. In DNA form, the CDR3 reads TGTGCCAGCAGCTTCGGACAGGATTTTTACTATGGCTACACCTTC. Translated, it gives CASSFGQDFYYGYTF. Looking up the rest from reference TRBV5-4 and TRBJ1-2 gives the full variable domain: ETGVTQSPTHLIKTRGQQVTLRCSSQSGHNTVSWYQQALGQGPQFIFQYYREEENGRGNFPPRFSGLQFPNYSSELNVNALELDDSALYLCASSFGQDFYYGYTFGSGTRLTVV.